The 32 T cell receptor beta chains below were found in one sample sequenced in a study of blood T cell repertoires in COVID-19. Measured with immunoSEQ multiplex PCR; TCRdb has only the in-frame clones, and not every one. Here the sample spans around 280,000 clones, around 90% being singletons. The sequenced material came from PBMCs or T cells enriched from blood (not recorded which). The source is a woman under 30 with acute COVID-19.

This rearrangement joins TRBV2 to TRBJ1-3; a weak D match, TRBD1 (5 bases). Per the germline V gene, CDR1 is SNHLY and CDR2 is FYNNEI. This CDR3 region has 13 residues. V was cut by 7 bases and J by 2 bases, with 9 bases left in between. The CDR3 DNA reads TGTGCCAGCACTGCCAGGGCTGGAAACACCATATATTTT. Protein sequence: CASTARAGNTIYF.

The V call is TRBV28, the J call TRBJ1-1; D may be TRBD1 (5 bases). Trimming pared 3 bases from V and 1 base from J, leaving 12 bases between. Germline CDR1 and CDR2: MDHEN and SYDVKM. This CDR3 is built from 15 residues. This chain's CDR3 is CASSLFQGRNTEAFF. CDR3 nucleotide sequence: TGTGCCAGCAGTTTGTTTCAGGGTCGGAACACTGAAGCTTTCTTT.

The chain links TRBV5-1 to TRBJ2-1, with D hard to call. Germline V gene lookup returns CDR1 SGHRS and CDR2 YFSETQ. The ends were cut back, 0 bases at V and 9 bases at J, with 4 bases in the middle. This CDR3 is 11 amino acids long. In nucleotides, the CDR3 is TGCGCCAGCAGCTTGGTCGGTGAGCAGTTCTTC. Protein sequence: CASSLVGEQFF.

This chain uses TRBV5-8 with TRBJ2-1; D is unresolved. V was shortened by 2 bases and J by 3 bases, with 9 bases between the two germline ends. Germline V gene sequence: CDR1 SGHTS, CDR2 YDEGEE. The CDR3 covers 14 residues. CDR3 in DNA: TGTGCCAGCAGCTTTAGAACTTTCTACAATGAGCAGTTCTTC. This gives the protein CASSFRTFYNEQFF.

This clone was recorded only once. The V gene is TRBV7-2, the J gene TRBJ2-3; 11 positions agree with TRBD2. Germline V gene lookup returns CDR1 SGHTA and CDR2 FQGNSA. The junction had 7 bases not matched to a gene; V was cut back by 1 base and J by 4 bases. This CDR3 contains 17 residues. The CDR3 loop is CASSLEVLAGVPDTQYF. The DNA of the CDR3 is TGTGCCAGCAGCTTAGAAGTACTAGCGGGAGTCCCAGATACGCAGTATTTT.

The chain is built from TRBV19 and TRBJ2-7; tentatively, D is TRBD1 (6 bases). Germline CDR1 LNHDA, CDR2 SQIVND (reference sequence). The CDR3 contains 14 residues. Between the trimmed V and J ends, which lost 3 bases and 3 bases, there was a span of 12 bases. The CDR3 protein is CASSIDGGNYEQYF. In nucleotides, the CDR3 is TGTGCCAGTAGTATTGATGGGGGCAACTACGAGCAGTACTTC. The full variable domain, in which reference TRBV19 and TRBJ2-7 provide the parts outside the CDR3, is DGGITQSPKYLFRKEGQNVTLSCEQNLNHDAMYWYRQDPGQGLRLIYYSQIVNDFQKGDIAEGYSVSREKKESFPLTVTSAQKNPTAFYLCASSIDGGNYEQYFGPGTRLTVT.

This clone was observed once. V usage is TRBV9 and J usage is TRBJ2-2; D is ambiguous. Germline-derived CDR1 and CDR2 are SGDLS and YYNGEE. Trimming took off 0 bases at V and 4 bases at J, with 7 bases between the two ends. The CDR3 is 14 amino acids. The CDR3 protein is CASSVVSSTGELFF. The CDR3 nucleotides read TGTGCCAGCAGCGTAGTGAGTTCCACCGGGGAGCTGTTTTTT.

CDR3 nucleotide sequence: TGTGCCAGCAGCAGTTCAGGGGTTGGCTCCTACGAGCAGTACTTC. Its protein product is CASSSSGVGSYEQYF. The gene calls are TRBV7-9 and TRBJ2-7; possibly TRBD1 for D (6 bases). Germline V gene data show CDR1 as SEHNR and CDR2 as FQNEAQ (reference sequence). The CDR3 length is 15 residues. The V end was cut by 5 bases, the J end by 0 bases, with 14 bases between.

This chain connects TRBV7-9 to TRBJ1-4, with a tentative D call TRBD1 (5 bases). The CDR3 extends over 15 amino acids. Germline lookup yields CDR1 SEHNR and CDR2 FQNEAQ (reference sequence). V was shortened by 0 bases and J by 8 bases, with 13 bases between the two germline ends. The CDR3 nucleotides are TGTGCCAGCAGCTTAGCTCCCCCGCGGGGCGAAAAACTGTTTTTT. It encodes CASSLAPPRGEKLFF.

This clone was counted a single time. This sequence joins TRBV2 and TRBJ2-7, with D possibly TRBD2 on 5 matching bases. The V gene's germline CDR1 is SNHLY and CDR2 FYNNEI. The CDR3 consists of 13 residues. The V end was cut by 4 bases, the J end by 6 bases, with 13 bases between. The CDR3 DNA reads TGTGCCAGCAGTGCCCTACTAGAGTCCGAGCAGTACTTC. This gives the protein CASSALLESEQYF. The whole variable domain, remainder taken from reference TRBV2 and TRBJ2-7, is EPEVTQTPSHQVTQMGQEVILRCVPISNHLYFYWYRQILGQKVEFLVSFYNNEISEKSEIFDDQFSVERPDGSNFTLKIRSTKLEDSAMYFCASSALLESEQYFGPGTRLTVT.

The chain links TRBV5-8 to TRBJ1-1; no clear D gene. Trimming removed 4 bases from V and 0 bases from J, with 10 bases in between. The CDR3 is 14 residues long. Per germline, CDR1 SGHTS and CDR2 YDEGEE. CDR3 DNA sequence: TGTGCCAGCAGCGAGGACTCCATGAACACTGAAGCTTTCTTT. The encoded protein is CASSEDSMNTEAFF.

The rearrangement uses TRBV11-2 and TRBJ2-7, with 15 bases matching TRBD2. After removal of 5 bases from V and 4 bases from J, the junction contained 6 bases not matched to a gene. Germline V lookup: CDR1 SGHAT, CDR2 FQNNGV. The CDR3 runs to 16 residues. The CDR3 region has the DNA TGTGCCAGCAGCCACGGACTAGCGGGAGGGCCTTACGAGCAGTACTTC. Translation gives CASSHGLAGGPYEQYF.

Here the CDR3 DNA reads TGTGCCAGCTCACCTCAATCACACAGGGCCCTCTCTGGGGCCAACGTCCTGACTTTC. This codes for CASSPQSHRALSGANVLTF. V usage is TRBV18 and J usage is TRBJ2-6, with a tentative D call TRBD1 (6 bases). From germline, CDR1 is KGHSH and CDR2 LQKENI. V lost 3 bases to trimming and J lost 0 bases, with 18 bases between them. The CDR3 length is 19 residues.

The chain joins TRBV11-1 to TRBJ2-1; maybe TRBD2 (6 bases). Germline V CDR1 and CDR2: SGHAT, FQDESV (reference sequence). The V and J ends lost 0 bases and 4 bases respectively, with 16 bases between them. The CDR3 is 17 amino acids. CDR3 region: CASSLAPSWEVYNEQFF. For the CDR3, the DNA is TGTGCCAGCAGCTTAGCCCCGTCGTGGGAGGTTTACAATGAGCAGTTCTTC.

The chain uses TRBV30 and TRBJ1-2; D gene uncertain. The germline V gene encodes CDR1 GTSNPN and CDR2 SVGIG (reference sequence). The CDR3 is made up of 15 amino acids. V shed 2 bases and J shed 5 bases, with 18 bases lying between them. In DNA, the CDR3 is TGTGCCTGGAGTCAACGGATCTCAGAGGGTTATGGCTACACCTTC. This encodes CAWSQRISEGYGYTF.

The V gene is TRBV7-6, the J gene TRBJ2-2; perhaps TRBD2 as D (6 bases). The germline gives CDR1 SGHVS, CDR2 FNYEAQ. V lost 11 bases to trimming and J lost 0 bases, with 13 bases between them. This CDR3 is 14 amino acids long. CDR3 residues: CALRPGANTGELFF. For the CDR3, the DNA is TGTGCCTTACGACCGGGGGCGAACACCGGGGAGCTGTTTTTT.

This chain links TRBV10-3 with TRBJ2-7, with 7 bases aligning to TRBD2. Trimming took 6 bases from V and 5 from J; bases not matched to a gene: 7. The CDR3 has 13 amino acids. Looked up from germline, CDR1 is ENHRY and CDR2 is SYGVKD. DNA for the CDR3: TGTGCCATCAGCGAGGAGCGGGACGACGAGCAGTACTTC. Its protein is CAISEERDDEQYF.

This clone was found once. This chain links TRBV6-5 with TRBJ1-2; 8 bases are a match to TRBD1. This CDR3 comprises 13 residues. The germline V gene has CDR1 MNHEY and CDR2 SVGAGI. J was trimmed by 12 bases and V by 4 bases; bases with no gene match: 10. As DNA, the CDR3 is TGTGCCAGCAGTTCGTGGCAGGGGGCGCCTCACACCTTC. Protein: CASSSWQGAPHTF.

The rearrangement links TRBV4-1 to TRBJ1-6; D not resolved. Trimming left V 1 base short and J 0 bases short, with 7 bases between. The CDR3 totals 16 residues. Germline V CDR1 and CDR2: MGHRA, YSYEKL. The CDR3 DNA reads TGCGCCAGCAGCCAAGCTCCGAGCTCCTATAATTCACCCCTCCACTTT. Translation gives CASSQAPSSYNSPLHF.

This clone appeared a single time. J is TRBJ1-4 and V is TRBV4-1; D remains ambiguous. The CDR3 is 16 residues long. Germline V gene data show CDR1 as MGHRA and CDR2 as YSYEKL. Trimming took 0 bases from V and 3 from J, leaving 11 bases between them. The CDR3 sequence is CASSQEIQRANEKLFF. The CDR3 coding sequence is TGCGCCAGCAGCCAAGAGATACAGAGAGCTAATGAAAAACTGTTTTTT.

The DNA for the CDR3 is TGCAGCGTGGTGACTAGCGCCTACTACGAGCAGTACTTC. Amino acid sequence: CSVVTSAYYEQYF. J is TRBJ2-7 and V is TRBV29-1, with 8 bases fitting TRBD2. Germline values: CDR1 SQVTM, CDR2 ANQGSEA. This CDR3 is built from 13 residues. J gave up 3 bases and V 6 bases, and 7 bases lay outside the gene matches.

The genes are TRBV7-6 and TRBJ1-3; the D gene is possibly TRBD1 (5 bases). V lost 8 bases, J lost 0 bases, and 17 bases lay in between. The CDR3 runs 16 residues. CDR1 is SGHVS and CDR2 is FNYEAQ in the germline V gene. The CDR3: CASGGGPASSGNTIYF. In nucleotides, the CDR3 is TGTGCCAGCGGGGGAGGGCCAGCGAGCTCTGGAAACACCATATATTTT.

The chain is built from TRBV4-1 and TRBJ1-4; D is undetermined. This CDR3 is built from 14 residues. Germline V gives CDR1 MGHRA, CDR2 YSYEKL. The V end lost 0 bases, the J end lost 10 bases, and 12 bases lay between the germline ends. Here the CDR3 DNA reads TGCGCCAGCAGCCAAGAATACATCGCTCGAAAACTGTTTTTT. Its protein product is CASSQEYIARKLFF.

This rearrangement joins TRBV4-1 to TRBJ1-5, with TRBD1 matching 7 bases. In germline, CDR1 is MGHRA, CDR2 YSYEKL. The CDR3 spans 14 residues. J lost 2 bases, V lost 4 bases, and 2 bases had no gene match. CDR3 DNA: TGCGCCAGCAGCCTTGGACAGGGCAATCAGCCCCAGCATTTT. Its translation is CASSLGQGNQPQHF.

This CDR3 reads CASSYQTGVGSPLHF. CDR3 DNA sequence: TGTGCCAGCAGTTACCAAACAGGGGTAGGGTCACCCCTCCACTTT. J is TRBJ1-6 and V is TRBV6-5, with TRBD1 matching over 7 bases. Germline CDR1 is MNHEY and CDR2 is SVGAGI. V shed 2 bases, J shed 10 bases, and the junction held 8 bases outside the gene matches. The CDR3 sequence is 15 residues long.

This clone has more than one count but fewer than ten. The chain's CDR3 is CASSKRERDRGNYSNQPQHF. In nucleotides, the CDR3 is TGTGCCAGCAGCAAAAGGGAGAGGGACAGGGGTAATTATAGCAATCAGCCCCAGCATTTT. This chain joins TRBV21-1 and TRBJ1-5; the D segment call TRBD1 is taken from the table without a DNA check. TRBV21-1 is a documented pseudogene. The CDR3 loop spans 20 amino acids.

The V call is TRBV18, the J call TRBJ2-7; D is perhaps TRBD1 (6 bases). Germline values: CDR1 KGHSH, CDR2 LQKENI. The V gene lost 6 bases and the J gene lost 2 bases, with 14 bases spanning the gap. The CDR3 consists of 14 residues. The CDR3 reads CASSTGSFPYEQYF. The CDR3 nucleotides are TGTGCCAGCTCCACAGGGAGCTTCCCCTACGAGCAGTACTTC.

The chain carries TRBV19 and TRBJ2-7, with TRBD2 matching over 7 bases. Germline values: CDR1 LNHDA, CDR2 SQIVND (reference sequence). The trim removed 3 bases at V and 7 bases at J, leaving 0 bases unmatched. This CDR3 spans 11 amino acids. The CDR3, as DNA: TGTGCCAGTAGTATCGGGAGGGAGCAGTACTTC. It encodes CASSIGREQYF.

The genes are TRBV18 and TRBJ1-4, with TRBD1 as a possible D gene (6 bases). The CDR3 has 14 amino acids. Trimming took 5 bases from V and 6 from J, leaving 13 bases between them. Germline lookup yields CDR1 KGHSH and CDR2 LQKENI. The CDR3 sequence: CASSSRGADEKLFF. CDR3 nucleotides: TGTGCCAGCTCATCCAGGGGCGCGGATGAAAAACTGTTTTTT. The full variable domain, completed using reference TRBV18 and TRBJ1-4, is NAGVMQNPRHLVRRRGQEARLRCSPMKGHSHVYWYRQLPEEGLKFMVYLQKENIIDESGMPKERFSAEFPKEGPSILRIQQVVRGDSAAYFCASSSRGADEKLFFGSGTQLSVL.

The CDR3 DNA reads TGTGCCTGGAGTGTACCGGACAGGACCGATGAAGCTTTCTTT. Translation gives CAWSVPDRTDEAFF. The chain joins TRBV30 to TRBJ1-1; TRBD1 agrees at 7 bases. Germline loops: CDR1 GTSNPN, CDR2 SVGIG (reference sequence). The CDR3 extends over 14 amino acids. V dropped 0 bases and J dropped 7; count of bases not matched to a gene: 8.

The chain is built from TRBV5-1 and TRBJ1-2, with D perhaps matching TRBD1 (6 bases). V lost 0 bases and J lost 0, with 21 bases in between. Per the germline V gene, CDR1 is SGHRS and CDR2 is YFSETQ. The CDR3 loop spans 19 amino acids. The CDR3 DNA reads TGCGCCAGCAGCTTGGGAGGGGGGGCAGCCCGCCAAGCTAACTATGGCTACACCTTC. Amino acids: CASSLGGGAARQANYGYTF.

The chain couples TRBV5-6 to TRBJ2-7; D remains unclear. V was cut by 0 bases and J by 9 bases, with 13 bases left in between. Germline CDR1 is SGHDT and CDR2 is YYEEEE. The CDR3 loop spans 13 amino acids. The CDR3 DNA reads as TGTGCCAGCAGCTTGGGAGAAACTACGTGGCAGTACTTC. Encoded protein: CASSLGETTWQYF. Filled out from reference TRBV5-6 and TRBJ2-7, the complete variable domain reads DAGVTQSPTHLIKTRGQQVTLRCSPKSGHDTVSWYQQALGQGPQFIFQYYEEEERQRGNFPDRFSGHQFPNYSSELNVNALLLGDSALYLCASSLGETTWQYFGPGTRLTVT.